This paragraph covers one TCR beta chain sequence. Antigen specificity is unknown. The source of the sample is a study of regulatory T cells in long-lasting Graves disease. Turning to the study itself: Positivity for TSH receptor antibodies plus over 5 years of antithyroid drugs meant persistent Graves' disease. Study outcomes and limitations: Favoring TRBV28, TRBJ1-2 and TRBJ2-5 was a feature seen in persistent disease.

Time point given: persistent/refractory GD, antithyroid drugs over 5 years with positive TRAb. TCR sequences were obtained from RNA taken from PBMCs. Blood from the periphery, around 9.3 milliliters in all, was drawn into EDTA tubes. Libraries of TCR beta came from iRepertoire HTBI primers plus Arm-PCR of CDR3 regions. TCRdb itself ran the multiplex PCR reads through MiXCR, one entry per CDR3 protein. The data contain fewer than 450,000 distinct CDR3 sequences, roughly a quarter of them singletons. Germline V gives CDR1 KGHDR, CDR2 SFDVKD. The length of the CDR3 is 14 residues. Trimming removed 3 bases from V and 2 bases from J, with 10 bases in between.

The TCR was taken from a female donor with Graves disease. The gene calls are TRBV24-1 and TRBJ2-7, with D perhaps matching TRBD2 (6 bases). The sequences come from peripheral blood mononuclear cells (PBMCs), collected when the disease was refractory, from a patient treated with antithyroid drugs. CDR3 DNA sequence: TGTGCCACCAGTGATGGCGGGGAACCCTACGAGCAGTACTTC. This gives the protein CATSDGGEPYEQYF.